Sequencing of this T cell receptor beta chain was carried out in a study of T cells in Graves' hyperthyroidism and ophthalmopathy. The TCR beta CDR3 regions underwent amplification using RNA transcripts as the source. A set of HTBI primers served as the primers for a first-round RT-PCR of the TCR CDR3. Each CDR3 protein gets one entry after TCRdb re-called the multiplex PCR reads with MiXCR. This sample carries approximately 380,000 distinct CDR3 sequences, about 20% of them seen once, and the ten largest clones take about 4%. Recently diagnosed hyperthyroidism of less than 2 months' duration affected patients aged 18 to 65. This clonotype showed up many times. The target antigen is unknown. Trimming removed 4 bases from V and 6 bases from J, with 15 bases in between. The CDR3 has 15 residues. Germline loops: CDR1 LGHNA, CDR2 YNFKEQ. Broader study findings: Ophthalmopathy stood apart from stable hyperthyroidism in a 13 V-J model.

The TCR sequence derives from a woman younger than 30 with Graves' hyperthyroidism. Material: blood. This chain links TRBV4-2 with TRBJ2-2, with D perhaps assigned TRBD1 or TRBD2 (5 bases each). The CDR3 region has the DNA TGTGCCAGCAGCCGCCTTCTGGGGGTTGCCGGGGAGCTGTTTTTT. Translation: CASSRLLGVAGELFF.